The T cell receptor beta chain under discussion was sequenced for a study of blood T cells in healthy people across ages. Broader study findings: TCR beta diversity correlated strongly with naive T cell percentage. Without sorted subsets, naive and antigen-experienced compartments could not be conclusively compared.

This clonotype was seen only once. Its antigen remains unidentified. The germline CDR1 and CDR2 sequences are SGHTA and FQGNSA. Losses at the gene ends were 5 bases for V and 14 bases for J; bases not matched to a gene: 9. The CDR3 has 12 amino acids. Each donor supplied roughly 9 milliliters of peripheral blood. Isolation of PBMCs gave at least 6 million cells per sample. Next came a second PCR, run for roughly 7 to 12 cycles, which used a sample-barcoded 5' primer along with a J-beta primer mix. MiXCR, run by TCRdb on the 5' RACE reads, gives a single entry per CDR3 protein. This sample has more than 650,000 distinct CDR3 sequences; about 53% occur once, and the top ten carry 40% to 50%.

The sequenced sample was blood. V is TRBV7-2 and J is TRBJ2-3; 8 bases align to TRBD1. The receptor's source is an elderly man in good health. CDR3 loop: CASSIIDRGAYF. CDR3 sequence (DNA): TGTGCCAGCAGCATAATAGACAGGGGCGCGTATTTT.